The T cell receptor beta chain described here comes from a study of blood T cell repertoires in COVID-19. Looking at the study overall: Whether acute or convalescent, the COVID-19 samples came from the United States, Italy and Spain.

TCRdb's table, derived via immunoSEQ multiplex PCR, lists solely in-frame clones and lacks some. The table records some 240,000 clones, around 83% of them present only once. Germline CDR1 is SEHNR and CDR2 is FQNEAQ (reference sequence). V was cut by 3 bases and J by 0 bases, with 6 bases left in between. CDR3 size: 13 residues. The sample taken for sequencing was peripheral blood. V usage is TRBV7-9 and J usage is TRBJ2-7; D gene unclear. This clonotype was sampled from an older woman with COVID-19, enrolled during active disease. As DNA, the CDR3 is TGTGCCAGCAGCTTCGGGTTCTCCTACGAGCAGTACTTC. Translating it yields CASSFGFSYEQYF.